This TCR beta chain was identified during a study of T cells after yellow fever vaccination. Study-wide points: Abundant bulk-population clonotypes could contaminate the FACS-sorted repertoires.

V was trimmed by 4 bases and J by 4 bases, leaving 10 bases between them. The germline V gene encodes CDR1 SGHTA and CDR2 FQGTGA. The CDR3 consists of 13 residues. TCRdb re-analysed the 5' RACE reads in MiXCR, keeping a single row per CDR3 protein. The data show some 110,000 distinct CDR3 sequences, 6% to 8% seen once. This clonotype was recorded at least ten times. The antigen is not known. J is TRBJ1-2 and V is TRBV7-3; TRBD1 might be the D (5 bases). The specimen comprised CD4+ T cells sorted from PBMCs, sampled roughly 10 days after the first yellow fever vaccination. The clonotype comes from a man aged 18-30 years who received the YFV17D yellow fever vaccine. The CDR3 loop reads CASSSGAPYGYTF. CDR3 sequence (DNA): TGTGCCAGCAGCTCCGGGGCTCCCTATGGCTACACCTTC.